Each of the 16 T cell receptor beta chains below was sequenced from the same sample in a study of vaccination effects on CD4 cells after COVID-19. Libraries were prepared by immunoSEQ multiplex PCR; TCRdb keeps only in-frame clonotypes and omits some of them. This table has 60,000 to 70,000 clones, roughly 80% appearing once. No antigen is known for these receptors. Expansion with viral peptide pools was applied to antigen-specific CD4+ T cells by the ViraFEST assay prior to sequencing. CD4+ T cell isolation took place after approximately 11 days of culture. The sample was CD4+ T cells from PBMCs cultured with HCoV-229E spike peptides, taken before COVID-19 vaccination. These receptors were collected from a human donor who received a COVID-19 vaccine.

The chain carries TRBV24-1 and TRBJ2-1, with D perhaps given as TRBD1 or TRBD2 (5 bases each). Germline assignment: CDR1 KGHDR and CDR2 SFDVKD. The CDR3 totals 15 residues. Trimming stripped 7 bases from V and 0 bases from J, with 12 bases between. CDR3 nucleotide sequence: TGTGCCACCAGCCGAGGGGTGGGCTCCTACAATGAGCAGTTCTTC. This codes for CATSRGVGSYNEQFF.

The chain carries TRBV24-1 and TRBJ1-5; D possibly corresponds to TRBD1 (5 bases). The CDR3 consists of 15 residues. The V end lost 3 bases, the J end lost 3 bases, and 11 bases lay between the germline ends. CDR1 is KGHDR and CDR2 is SFDVKD in the germline V gene. This CDR3 reads CATSDPRQPNQPQHF. The CDR3 region has the DNA TGTGCCACCAGTGATCCCCGACAGCCCAATCAGCCCCAGCATTTT.

This clone turned up a few times. The rearrangement links TRBV7-3 to TRBJ2-2; possibly TRBD2 for D (6 bases). This CDR3 region has 15 residues. Between the trimmed V and J ends, which lost 6 bases and 2 bases, there was a span of 13 bases. The V gene's germline CDR1 is SGHTA and CDR2 FQGTGA. The CDR3 protein is CASSRHGGNTGELFF. The CDR3 bases are TGTGCCAGCAGTCGCCACGGGGGAAACACCGGGGAGCTGTTTTTT.

The chain links TRBV3-1 (or the pseudogene TRBV3-2) to TRBJ2-3; 10 nucleotides line up with TRBD2. V lost 3 bases, J lost 4 bases, and 10 bases stayed unmatched. Germline V gene lookup returns CDR1 LGHDT and CDR2 YNNKEL (reference sequence). The CDR3 is 17 amino acids. The CDR3 loop reads CASSQLAGAISPDTQYF. DNA of the CDR3: TGTGCCAGCAGCCAGCTAGCGGGGGCAATAAGCCCAGATACGCAGTATTTT.

This rearrangement joins TRBV18 to TRBJ2-2; no clear D. The CDR3 totals 12 residues. CDR1 KGHSH and CDR2 LQKENI come from the germline V gene. Deletions cut 5 bases from V and 4 bases from J, with 5 bases between. In DNA, the CDR3 is TGTGCCAGCTCAACGATCACCGGGGAGCTGTTTTTT. This translates into CASSTITGELFF. Filled out from reference TRBV18 and TRBJ2-2, the complete variable domain reads NAGVMQNPRHLVRRRGQEARLRCSPMKGHSHVYWYRQLPEEGLKFMVYLQKENIIDESGMPKERFSAEFPKEGPSILRIQQVVRGDSAAYFCASSTITGELFFGEGSRLTVL.

The chain carries TRBV18 and TRBJ1-2; D remains unclear. The CDR3 loop spans 16 amino acids. V gave up 1 base and J gave up 1 base, with 13 bases separating them. Germline loops: CDR1 KGHSH, CDR2 LQKENI. The CDR3 protein is CASSPRTADDNYGYTF. CDR3 coding DNA: TGTGCCAGCTCACCACGGACGGCAGACGATAACTATGGCTACACCTTC.

This chain joins TRBV6-6 and TRBJ2-5, with D perhaps given as TRBD1 or TRBD2 (5 bases each). There are 15 residues in the CDR3. Germline V CDR1 and CDR2: MNHNY, SVGAGI (reference sequence). The V and J ends lost 4 bases and 5 bases respectively, with 17 bases between them. CDR3 sequence reads: CASSSSGTYSETQYF. The CDR3, as DNA: TGTGCCAGCAGTTCCTCCGGGACCTACTCGGAGACCCAGTACTTC.

This clone was detected only once. The gene calls are TRBV19 and TRBJ2-2, with 8 bases aligning to TRBD1. Per germline, CDR1 LNHDA and CDR2 SQIVND (reference sequence). The V gene end was trimmed by 6 bases and the J gene end by 5 bases; junction bases not matched to a gene: 8. The CDR3 is made up of 15 amino acids. Here the CDR3 reads CASRQRTGLTGELFF. CDR3 nucleotide sequence: TGTGCCAGTAGACAAAGGACAGGGCTAACCGGGGAGCTGTTTTTT.

The chain recombines TRBV18 with TRBJ1-3; 10 bases are a match to TRBD1. The CDR3 contains 16 residues. V dropped 1 base and J dropped 1; count of bases not matched to a gene: 1. Germline loops: CDR1 KGHSH, CDR2 LQKENI. The CDR3 coding sequence is TGTGCCAGCTCACCACAGGGACAGGGGTCTGGAAACACCATATATTTT. Protein sequence: CASSPQGQGSGNTIYF.

The rearrangement uses TRBV18 and TRBJ2-2; TRBD2 might be the D (5 bases). Germline V gene lookup returns CDR1 KGHSH and CDR2 LQKENI. The CDR3 runs to 14 residues. Between the trimmed V and J ends, which lost 8 bases and 6 bases, there was a span of 16 bases. The chain's CDR3 is CASRGPGGAGELFF. In DNA form, the CDR3 reads TGTGCCAGCCGCGGGCCAGGAGGTGCCGGGGAGCTGTTTTTT.

The chain recombines TRBV10-3 with TRBJ2-3; D gene ambiguous. The CDR3 is 17 residues long. Germline CDR1 and CDR2: ENHRY and SYGVKD. V was trimmed by 0 bases and J by 2 bases, leaving 15 bases between them. The CDR3 nucleotides read TGTGCCATCAGTGAGTCGACGGCACGTCGGGCCACAGATACGCAGTATTTT. Protein sequence: CAISESTARRATDTQYF.

This clone came up a few times. The chain couples TRBV19 to TRBJ1-6, with D unresolved. The CDR3 loop spans 13 amino acids. The germline CDR1 and CDR2 sequences are LNHDA and SQIVND (reference sequence). The V end lost 1 base, the J end lost 7 bases, and 5 bases lay between the germline ends. The CDR3 here is CASSIGWNSPLHF. In nucleotides, the CDR3 is TGTGCCAGTAGTATAGGCTGGAATTCACCCCTCCACTTT.

The rearrangement joins TRBV10-3 to TRBJ1-5; perhaps TRBD1 as D (5 bases). V was shortened by 0 bases and J by 1 base, with 7 bases between the two germline ends. Germline CDR1 ENHRY, CDR2 SYGVKD. This CDR3 contains 15 residues. DNA for the CDR3: TGTGCCATCAGTGAGTCTGGGGGGAGCAATCAGCCCCAGCATTTT. This encodes CAISESGGSNQPQHF.

The sample holds one count of this clone. The chain uses TRBV11-1 and TRBJ2-5; D remains ambiguous. Trimming removed 1 base from V and 5 bases from J, with 5 bases in between. The CDR3 sequence is 12 residues long. CDR1 is SGHAT and CDR2 is FQDESV in the germline V gene (reference sequence). This chain's CDR3 is CASSLVRETQYF. The CDR3 DNA sequence: TGTGCCAGCAGCTTAGTTCGGGAGACCCAGTACTTC.

The genes are TRBV21-1 and TRBJ1-3; the DNA was not used to check the table's D call, TRBD1. TRBV21-1 is noted as a pseudogene. CDR3 length equals 18 residues. This CDR3 reads CASSKALGQVRSGNTIYF. CDR3 coding DNA: TGTGCCAGCAGCAAAGCGCTGGGACAGGTCCGCTCTGGAAACACCATATATTTT.

The rearrangement uses TRBV4-1 and TRBJ1-2; the D is unclear. V gave up 0 bases and J gave up 7 bases, with 6 bases separating them. There are 12 residues in the CDR3. Germline assignment: CDR1 MGHRA and CDR2 YSYEKL. CDR3 region: CASSQEMGGYTF. CDR3 DNA sequence: TGCGCCAGCAGCCAAGAAATGGGTGGCTACACCTTC.